One sample yielded the 10 T cell receptor beta chains listed below, sequenced in a study of T cell responses to AZD1222 COVID-19 vaccine. The data were produced by immunoSEQ multiplex PCR, yet TCRdb's version contains in-frame clones alone and is incomplete. Of 90,000 to 100,000 clones listed, roughly 83% are singletons. The sequenced sample was peripheral blood, obtained 28 days after the second AZD1222 dose. The source of these receptors is an adult who received the AZD1222 COVID-19 vaccine.

This clone was detected once. The gene calls are TRBV6-1 and TRBJ1-5; 7 bases map to TRBD1. V was clipped by 3 bases and J by 1 base; unmatched bases: 6. Germline V gene data show CDR1 as MNHNS and CDR2 as SASEGT. The CDR3 has 16 amino acids. CDR3: CASSETGLGSNQPQHF. CDR3 DNA sequence: TGTGCCAGCAGTGAGACAGGGTTGGGGAGCAATCAGCCCCAGCATTTT.

The CDR3 protein is CASSEEDWGYGYTF. The CDR3 nucleotides are TGTGCCAGCAGTGAAGAGGACTGGGGCTATGGCTACACCTTC. The rearrangement joins TRBV6-1 to TRBJ1-2; D remains ambiguous. The CDR3 extends over 14 amino acids. Germline V gene lookup returns CDR1 MNHNS and CDR2 SASEGT. The V and J ends lost 1 base and 4 bases respectively, with 10 bases between them.

The chain employs TRBV7-9 and TRBJ1-2; TRBD1 aligns across 9 bases. The CDR3 sequence is 13 residues long. Germline assignment: CDR1 SEHNR and CDR2 FQNEAQ (reference sequence). V lost 0 bases, J lost 10 bases, and 3 bases stayed unmatched. CDR3 bases: TGTGCCAGCAGCTTAGCTGGACAGGGGATCTACACCTTC. Translation: CASSLAGQGIYTF. Complete variable domain (other parts from reference TRBV7-9 and TRBJ1-2): DTGVSQNPRHKITKRGQNVTFRCDPISEHNRLYWYRQTLGQGPEFLTYFQNEAQLEKSRLLSDRFSAERPKGSFSTLEIQRTEQGDSAMYLCASSLAGQGIYTFGSGTRLTVV.

This chain connects TRBV6-2 or TRBV6-3 to TRBJ2-7; D is unresolved. Per germline, CDR1 MNHEY and CDR2 SVGEGT. The length of the CDR3 is 12 residues. Trimming removed 2 bases from V and 7 bases from J, with 9 bases in between. The DNA for the CDR3 is TGTGCCAGCAGTTACGTGGGCCGGGAGCAGTACTTC. Amino acids: CASSYVGREQYF.

This chain joins TRBV29-1 and TRBJ2-7; D gene unclear. Germline CDR1 is SQVTM and CDR2 is ANQGSEA. The CDR3 runs 13 residues. V was cut by 1 base and J by 5 bases, with 12 bases left in between. This chain's CDR3 is CSVEGLLGNEQYF. CDR3 nucleotides: TGCAGCGTTGAAGGATTGCTGGGGAACGAGCAGTACTTC.

This clone appeared a single time. CDR3 sequence: CASSSTGGETQYF. The CDR3 DNA reads as TGTGCCAGCAGCTCCACAGGGGGGGAGACCCAGTACTTC. The V call is TRBV11-2, the J call TRBJ2-5; 8 bases align to TRBD1. Germline V lookup: CDR1 SGHAT, CDR2 FQNNGV. CDR3 length equals 13 residues. J was trimmed by 5 bases and V by 4 bases; bases with no gene match: 3.

The chain couples TRBV7-8 to TRBJ2-7; D possibly corresponds to TRBD2 (5 bases). The V end lost 5 bases, the J end lost 0 bases, and 14 bases lay between the germline ends. Germline CDR1 and CDR2: SGHVS and FQNEAQ. The CDR3 spans 15 residues. CDR3 sequence (DNA): TGTGCCAGCAGCGGGAGCGCGTATAGCTCCTACGAGCAGTACTTC. It specifies CASSGSAYSSYEQYF.

This clone came up a few times. This chain uses TRBV3-1 (or the pseudogene TRBV3-2) with TRBJ2-7; D unresolved. Trimming pared 0 bases from V and 5 bases from J, leaving 11 bases between. The CDR3 contains 14 residues. The germline V gene has CDR1 LGHDT and CDR2 YNNKEL (reference sequence). The CDR3 protein is CASSQEGASNEQYF. CDR3 sequence (DNA): TGTGCCAGCAGCCAAGAAGGCGCTAGTAACGAGCAGTACTTC.

The chain recombines TRBV21-1 with TRBJ2-3; TRBD2, as called in the table, went unchecked against the DNA. TRBV21-1 is a known pseudogene. The CDR3 is made up of 15 amino acids. The CDR3 loop is CASNRTRGRADTQYF. The CDR3, as DNA: TGTGCCAGCAACAGGACTAGAGGGAGGGCAGATACGCAGTATTTT.

The V and J genes are TRBV7-9 and TRBJ1-1; perhaps TRBD1 as D (5 bases). Trimming removed 10 bases at V and 3 bases at J, with 30 bases between. Per the germline V gene, CDR1 is SEHNR and CDR2 is FQNEAQ (reference sequence). CDR3 length: 18 residues. CDR3 sequence (DNA): TGTGCCACCCCCCCGGGGGGAGATTCGATTCTAGTGGACACTGAAGCTTTCTTT. This encodes CATPPGGDSILVDTEAFF. Complete variable domain (other parts from reference TRBV7-9 and TRBJ1-1): DTGVSQNPRHKITKRGQNVTFRCDPISEHNRLYWYRQTLGQGPEFLTYFQNEAQLEKSRLLSDRFSAERPKGSFSTLEIQRTEQGDSAMYLCATPPGGDSILVDTEAFFGQGTRLTVV.